The 25 T cell receptor beta chains reported below all come from one sample, sequenced in a study of shared T cell receptors in the human thymus. Method: immunoSEQ multiplex PCR; TCRdb's copy keeps in-frame clones and lacks some. In the table there are over 650,000 clones, around 87% of which are singletons. The same sample was also studied in work on human thymus T cells.

The material sequenced was thymocytes. Receptors originate from a boy under three years old with a congenital heart defect.

The rearrangement joins TRBV2 to TRBJ1-1, with 7 bases matching TRBD1. Germline-derived CDR1 and CDR2 are SNHLY and FYNNEI. CDR3 length: 16 amino acids. V shed 4 bases and J 3 bases; nucleotides not matched to a gene: 11. The CDR3 coding sequence is TGTGCCAGCAGTGTTCTCGGGACAGACCCTTACACTGAAGCTTTCTTT. Residues: CASSVLGTDPYTEAFF.

This chain uses TRBV6-1 with TRBJ1-5; 8 bases fit TRBD1. CDR3 size: 14 residues. The trim removed 4 bases at V and 7 bases at J, leaving 6 bases unmatched. Germline CDR1 reads MNHNS; CDR2 reads SASEGT. Written as DNA, the CDR3 is TGTGCCAGCAGTGGTGACAGGGGAGGACAGCCCCAGCATTTT. It is translated as CASSGDRGGQPQHF.

The CDR3 spells CASSRTSGEEETQYF. Here the CDR3 DNA reads TGTGCCAGCAGTCGGACTAGCGGGGAGGAAGAGACCCAGTACTTC. This chain joins TRBV6-5 and TRBJ2-5; 12 bases are a match to TRBD2. The V and J ends lost 5 bases and 3 bases, in that order; junction bases with no gene match: 4. Germline V gene data show CDR1 as MNHEY and CDR2 as SVGAGI. The CDR3 totals 15 residues.

The chain uses TRBV19 and TRBJ2-1, with 7 bases matching TRBD1. CDR1 is LNHDA and CDR2 is SQIVND in the germline V gene (reference sequence). The CDR3 contains 13 residues. Trimming removed 4 bases from V and 9 bases from J; junction bases left unmatched: 6. CDR3 sequence (DNA): TGTGCCAGTAGTACACAGGGGTTGGGTGAGCAGTTCTTC. It is translated as CASSTQGLGEQFF.

The chain joins TRBV21-1 to TRBJ1-1; the table gives TRBD1 as D, unverified against the DNA. TRBV21-1 is a known pseudogene. The CDR3 length is 13 residues. The CDR3 sequence: CAMPLEGVTEAFF. The CDR3 region has the DNA TGTGCCATGCCCCTCGAGGGGGTGACTGAAGCTTTCTTT.

The V and J genes are TRBV14 and TRBJ2-1; D may be TRBD2 (6 bases). This CDR3 is built from 16 residues. V lost 2 bases to trimming and J lost 6 bases, with 17 bases between them. Germline V gene data show CDR1 as SGHDN and CDR2 as FVKESK. The chain's CDR3 is CASSQPRTKRVNEQFF. The CDR3 nucleotides are TGTGCCAGCAGCCAACCTCGGACTAAGAGGGTCAATGAGCAGTTCTTC.

The chain employs TRBV7-6 and TRBJ2-3; 9 bases map to TRBD2. The CDR3 totals 15 residues. Losses at the gene ends were 3 bases for V and 5 bases for J; bases not matched to a gene: 6. The germline V gene encodes CDR1 SGHVS and CDR2 FNYEAQ. The CDR3 coding sequence is TGTGCCAGCAGCTTTCAATCAGCGGGGGGAGATACGCAGTATTTT. It is translated as CASSFQSAGGDTQYF.

This clone was seen just once. The chain joins TRBV4-1 to TRBJ1-1; 10 nucleotides align to TRBD1. Germline CDR1 MGHRA, CDR2 YSYEKL. V lost 4 bases and J lost 0; bases outside the gene matches: 8. The CDR3 loop spans 17 amino acids. The CDR3 coding sequence is TGCGCCAGCAGCCTGACAGGGGGCAGGGGGGTGAACACTGAAGCTTTCTTT. This gives the protein CASSLTGGRGVNTEAFF.

CDR3 protein: CASSPTSPSYEQYF. In DNA form, the CDR3 reads TGCGCCAGCAGCCCGACTAGCCCATCCTACGAGCAGTACTTC. The chain couples TRBV5-1 to TRBJ2-7, with 7 bases fitting TRBD2. The CDR3 is 14 amino acids. Germline lookup yields CDR1 SGHRS and CDR2 YFSETQ. Trimming cost V 4 bases and J 1 base; bases outside gene matches: 5. Together with reference TRBV5-1 and TRBJ2-7, the CDR3 gives the full variable domain: KAGVTQTPRYLIKTRGQQVTLSCSPISGHRSVSWYQQTPGQGLQFLFEYFSETQRNKGNFPGRFSGRQFSNSRSEMNVSTLELGDSALYLCASSPTSPSYEQYFGPGTRLTVT.

The chain carries TRBV27 and TRBJ2-7, with TRBD2 matching over 13 bases. J lost 6 bases, V lost 1 base, and 3 bases had no gene match. CDR1 is MNHEY and CDR2 is SMNVEV in the germline V gene (reference sequence). The CDR3 has 15 amino acids. The CDR3 nucleotides read TGTGCCAGCAGTTTATTAGGACTAGCGGGGGCCGAGCAGTACTTC. Amino acid sequence: CASSLLGLAGAEQYF.

This chain connects TRBV4-3 to TRBJ2-7; 9 bases are a match to TRBD2. Germline CDR1 reads LGHNA; CDR2 reads YSLEER. The CDR3 is 16 amino acids. Unmatched junction bases numbered 7, after V lost 1 base and J lost 3 bases. In nucleotides, the CDR3 is TGCGCCAGCAGCCAAGCCATTAGCGGGAGTAGCTACGAGCAGTACTTC. Encoded protein: CASSQAISGSSYEQYF.

The chain has TRBV28 and TRBJ2-3; TRBD1 agrees at 10 bases. The CDR3 is made up of 16 amino acids. V lost 4 bases, J lost 2 bases, and 6 bases stayed unmatched. The germline gives CDR1 MDHEN, CDR2 SYDVKM. CDR3 sequence reads: CASSSGQGVPTDTQYF. CDR3 bases: TGTGCCAGCAGTTCCGGACAGGGGGTCCCCACAGATACGCAGTATTTT.

The rearrangement uses TRBV10-3 and TRBJ2-3; D is ambiguous. Trimming removed 2 bases at V and 0 bases at J, with 9 bases between. This CDR3 is 15 amino acids long. Germline V gene data show CDR1 as ENHRY and CDR2 as SYGVKD. CDR3: CAISEAPTSTDTQYF. In DNA, the CDR3 is TGTGCCATCAGTGAGGCGCCCACTAGCACAGATACGCAGTATTTT.

This clone occurred once. CDR3 loop: CAMAGGRSYNEQFF. The DNA of the CDR3 is TGTGCCATGGCGGGTGGGAGGTCCTACAATGAGCAGTTCTTC. V and J are TRBV2 and TRBJ2-1, with D possibly being TRBD2 (6 bases). CDR1 is SNHLY and CDR2 is FYNNEI in the germline V gene. CDR3 length equals 14 residues. Trimming stripped 10 bases from V and 1 base from J, with 14 bases between.

The J gene is TRBJ1-1, the V gene TRBV25-1; no firm D call. CDR3 size: 12 residues. Germline V CDR1 and CDR2: MGHDK, SYGVNS. V lost 6 bases, J lost 7 bases, and 12 bases lay in between. CDR3 coding DNA: TGTGCCAGCAGAAGAGGGTTGAGTGAAGCTTTCTTT. This translates into CASRRGLSEAFF. The full variable domain, rest sourced from reference TRBV25-1 and TRBJ1-1, is EADIYQTPRYLVIGTGKKITLECSQTMGHDKMYWYQQDPGMELHLIHYSYGVNSTEKGDLSSESTVSRIRTEHFPLTLESARPSHTSQYLCASRRGLSEAFFGQGTRLTVV.

This rearrangement joins TRBV30 to TRBJ2-7, with D perhaps TRBD2 (5 bases). Germline V gene sequence: CDR1 GTSNPN, CDR2 SVGIG (reference sequence). This CDR3 spans 12 amino acids. The V and J ends lost 3 bases and 6 bases respectively, with 12 bases between them. CDR3 sequence reads: CAWRGEGPEQYF. DNA for the CDR3: TGTGCCTGGAGAGGAGAGGGCCCCGAGCAGTACTTC.

This chain joins TRBV27 and TRBJ2-7, with TRBD1 as a possible D gene (5 bases). V lost 2 bases to trimming and J lost 3 bases, with 14 bases between them. The germline CDR1 and CDR2 sequences are MNHEY and SMNVEV (reference sequence). The CDR3 is 15 residues long. CDR3 DNA: TGTGCCAGCAGTTTACGGTTGGACAAATACTACGAGCAGTACTTC. This translates into CASSLRLDKYYEQYF.

The chain links TRBV7-9 to TRBJ1-2; TRBD1 matches 9 bases. The germline V gene encodes CDR1 SEHNR and CDR2 FQNEAQ (reference sequence). The CDR3 has 15 amino acids. V trimming: 5 bases; J trimming: 4 bases; junction bases outside the gene matches: 8. CDR3 sequence (DNA): TGTGCCAGCAGCCCTTCGACAGGGGGGGGCTATGGCTACACCTTC. This sequence encodes CASSPSTGGGYGYTF.

The CDR3 bases are TGTGCCACCAGCAGAGGTGGACTAGCGGGACCCCACGCGTTCTTC. Its translation: CATSRGGLAGPHAFF. This chain uses TRBV15 with TRBJ2-1; 12 bases map to TRBD2. Germline loops: CDR1 LNHNV, CDR2 YYDKDF (reference sequence). The CDR3 has 15 residues. V trimming: 1 base; J trimming: 15 bases; junction bases outside the gene matches: 10.

The chain joins TRBV28 to TRBJ1-4, with D tentatively TRBD1 (5 bases). The V gene lost 8 bases and the J gene lost 5 bases, with 18 bases spanning the gap. The CDR3 loop spans 15 amino acids. Germline CDR1 reads MDHEN; CDR2 reads SYDVKM. In nucleotides, the CDR3 is TGTGCCAGCTCCCTGCGAAGGGAGGGGAATGAAAAACTGTTTTTT. It codes for CASSLRREGNEKLFF.

This rearrangement joins TRBV2 to TRBJ2-4, with no clear D. V lost 6 bases and J 1 base, leaving 10 bases between the germline ends. CDR3 length: 14 residues. CDR1 is SNHLY, CDR2 FYNNEI, per germline. CDR3 DNA sequence: TGTGCCAGCAGAGACACTGGGGCCAAAAACATTCAGTACTTC. Residues: CASRDTGAKNIQYF.

The gene calls are TRBV4-1 and TRBJ1-6, with D possibly being TRBD1 (5 bases). Trimming pared 4 bases from V and 5 bases from J, leaving 15 bases between. The CDR3 has 16 residues. From germline, CDR1 is MGHRA and CDR2 YSYEKL. DNA for the CDR3: TGCGCCAGCAGCCGCTCTGGGGCGCAGAATAATTCACCCCTCCACTTT. This codes for CASSRSGAQNNSPLHF.

The chain carries TRBV5-6 and TRBJ1-2, with TRBD1 matching over 8 bases. V was pared by 3 bases and J by 4 bases, with 11 bases of the junction left unmatched. Germline V gene lookup returns CDR1 SGHDT and CDR2 YYEEEE. The CDR3 consists of 16 residues. CDR3 sequence: CASSSGQGGSGYGYTF. The CDR3 nucleotides are TGTGCCAGCAGCTCCGGACAGGGTGGGTCTGGCTATGGCTACACCTTC.

This chain joins TRBV10-3 and TRBJ1-6; TRBD1 aligns across 9 bases. The V and J ends lost 6 bases and 9 bases, in that order; junction bases with no gene match: 9. CDR1 is ENHRY and CDR2 is SYGVKD in the germline V gene. The CDR3 totals 15 residues. CDR3 coding DNA: TGTGCCATCAGGGAGGGGGGACAGGGTGCTTCACCCCTCCACTTT. This codes for CAIREGGQGASPLHF.

The gene calls are TRBV10-3 and TRBJ2-7, with D perhaps matching TRBD1 (5 bases). Germline V gene sequence: CDR1 ENHRY, CDR2 SYGVKD. This CDR3 is built from 13 residues. Trimming took 6 bases from V and 4 from J, leaving 13 bases between them. CDR3: CAIRVDTGYEQYF. The CDR3 DNA reads TGTGCCATCAGGGTGGACACGGGTTACGAGCAGTACTTC.